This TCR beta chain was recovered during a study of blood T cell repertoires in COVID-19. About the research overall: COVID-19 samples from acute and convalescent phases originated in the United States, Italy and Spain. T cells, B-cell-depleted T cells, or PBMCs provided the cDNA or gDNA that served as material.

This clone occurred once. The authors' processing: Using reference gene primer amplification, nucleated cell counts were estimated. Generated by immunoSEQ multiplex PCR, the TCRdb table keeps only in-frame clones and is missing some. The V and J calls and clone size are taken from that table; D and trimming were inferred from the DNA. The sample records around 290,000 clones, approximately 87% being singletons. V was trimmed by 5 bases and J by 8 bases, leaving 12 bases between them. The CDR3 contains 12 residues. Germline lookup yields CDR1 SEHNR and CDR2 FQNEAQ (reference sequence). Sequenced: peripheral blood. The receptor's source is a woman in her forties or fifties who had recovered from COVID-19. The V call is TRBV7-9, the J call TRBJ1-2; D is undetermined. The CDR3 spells CASSAPGRGYTF. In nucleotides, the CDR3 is TGTGCCAGCAGCGCCCCCGGCAGGGGCTACACCTTC. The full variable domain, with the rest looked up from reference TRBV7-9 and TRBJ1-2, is DTGVSQNPRHKITKRGQNVTFRCDPISEHNRLYWYRQTLGQGPEFLTYFQNEAQLEKSRLLSDRFSAERPKGSFSTLEIQRTEQGDSAMYLCASSAPGRGYTFGSGTRLTVV.